This TCR beta chain derives from a study of blood T cell repertoires in COVID-19. Sequenced by immunoSEQ multiplex PCR; TCRdb stores in-frame clones only, minus some. The sample holds roughly 180,000 clones, 80% to 90% seen once. CDR3 size: 18 residues. CDR1 SGDLS and CDR2 YYNGEE come from the germline V gene. The V gene end was trimmed by 0 bases and the J gene end by 1 base; junction bases not matched to a gene: 10. Individuals drawn from 24 US areas were roughly 18 to 89 years old. Two negative PCRs, clearance, or symptom resolution were required of recovered Cohort 3 donors. This chain connects TRBV9 to TRBJ1-1; 9 bases map to TRBD1. The sample was PBMCs or T cells enriched from blood (not recorded which). The TCR sequence derives from a man in his forties who had recovered from COVID-19. The CDR3 loop reads CASSVVQGQGKGNTEAFF. As DNA, the CDR3 is TGTGCCAGCAGCGTAGTCCAGGGACAGGGCAAGGGGAACACTGAAGCTTTCTTT.